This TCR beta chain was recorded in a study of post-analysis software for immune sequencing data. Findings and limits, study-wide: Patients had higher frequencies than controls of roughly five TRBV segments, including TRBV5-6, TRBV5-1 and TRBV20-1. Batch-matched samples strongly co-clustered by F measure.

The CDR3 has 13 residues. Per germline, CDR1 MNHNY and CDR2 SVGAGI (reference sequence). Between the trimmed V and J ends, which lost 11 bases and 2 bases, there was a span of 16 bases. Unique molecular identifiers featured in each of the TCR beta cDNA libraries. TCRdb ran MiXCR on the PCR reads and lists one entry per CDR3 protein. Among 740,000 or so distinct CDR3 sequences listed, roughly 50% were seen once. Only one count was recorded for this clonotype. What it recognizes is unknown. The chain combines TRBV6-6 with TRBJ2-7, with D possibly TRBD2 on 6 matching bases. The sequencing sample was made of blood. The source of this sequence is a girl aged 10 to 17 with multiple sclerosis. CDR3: CACREPNPYEQYF. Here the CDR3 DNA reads TGTGCCTGCCGGGAGCCTAACCCCTACGAGCAGTACTTC.